Presented here are 4 T cell receptor beta chains from one specimen sequenced in a study of control samples from healthy donors and cancer patients. Libraries were prepared by immunoSEQ multiplex PCR; TCRdb keeps only in-frame clonotypes and omits some of them. The sample yields some 120,000 clones, nearly 95% seen once. Sequenced material: blood. The receptors derive from a man between 25 and 39 years old in good health.

The rearrangement uses TRBV3-1 (or the pseudogene TRBV3-2) and TRBJ2-5, with D perhaps matching TRBD2 (6 bases). Germline lookup yields CDR1 LGHDT and CDR2 YNNKEL (reference sequence). V dropped 1 base and J dropped 2 bases, with 11 bases sitting between them. This CDR3 comprises 15 residues. The CDR3 DNA sequence: TGTGCCAGCAGCCAAGGACTAGTTTTGCAAGAGACCCAGTACTTC. It specifies CASSQGLVLQETQYF.

The chain recombines TRBV5-1 with TRBJ2-2; 7 bases line up with TRBD2. The CDR3 contains 13 residues. V shed 4 bases, J shed 7 bases, and the junction held 4 bases outside the gene matches. Germline assignment: CDR1 SGHRS and CDR2 YFSETQ. The CDR3 coding sequence is TGCGCCAGCAGCCCCGGGACTAACGGGGAGCTGTTTTTT. It encodes CASSPGTNGELFF.

In this sample, this clone turned up a few times. This chain connects TRBV4-2 to TRBJ1-2; 9 bases are a match to TRBD1. Germline CDR1 and CDR2: LGHNA and YNFKEQ. The V gene end was trimmed by 0 bases and the J gene end by 7 bases; junction bases not matched to a gene: 9. This CDR3 is 16 amino acids long. CDR3 sequence: CASSQEGTGSLPGYTF. The CDR3 DNA reads TGTGCCAGCAGCCAAGAAGGGACAGGGTCCCTTCCTGGCTACACCTTC.

The J gene is TRBJ2-5, the V gene TRBV27; 8 nucleotides line up with TRBD2. The CDR3 contains 16 residues. V was pared by 5 bases and J by 0 bases, with 8 bases of the junction left unmatched. From germline, CDR1 is MNHEY and CDR2 SMNVEV (reference sequence). The CDR3 loop is CASSPSTSANQETQYF. The CDR3 region has the DNA TGTGCCAGCAGTCCCTCGACTAGCGCCAACCAAGAGACCCAGTACTTC.